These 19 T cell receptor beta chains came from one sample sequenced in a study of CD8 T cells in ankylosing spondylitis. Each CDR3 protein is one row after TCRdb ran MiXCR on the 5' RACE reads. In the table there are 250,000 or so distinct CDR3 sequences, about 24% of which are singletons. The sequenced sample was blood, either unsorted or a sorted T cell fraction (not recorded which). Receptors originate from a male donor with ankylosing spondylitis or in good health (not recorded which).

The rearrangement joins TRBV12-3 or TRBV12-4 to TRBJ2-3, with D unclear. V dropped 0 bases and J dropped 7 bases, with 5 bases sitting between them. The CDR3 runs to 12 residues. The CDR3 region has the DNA TGTGCCAGCAGTTTAGCGCCTAATACGCAGTATTTT. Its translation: CASSLAPNTQYF.

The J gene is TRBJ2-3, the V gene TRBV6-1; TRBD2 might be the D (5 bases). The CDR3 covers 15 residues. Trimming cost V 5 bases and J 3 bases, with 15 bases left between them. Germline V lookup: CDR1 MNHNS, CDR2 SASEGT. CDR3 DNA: TGTGCCAGCAGTCCCCCGTCGGGGAAGACAGATACGCAGTATTTT. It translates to CASSPPSGKTDTQYF.

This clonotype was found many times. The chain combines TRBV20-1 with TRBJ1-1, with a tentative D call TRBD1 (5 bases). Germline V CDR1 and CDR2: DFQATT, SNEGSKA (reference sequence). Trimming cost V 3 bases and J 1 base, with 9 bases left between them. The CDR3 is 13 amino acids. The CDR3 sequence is CSARNQGNTEAFF. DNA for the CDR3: TGCAGTGCTAGGAATCAGGGGAACACTGAAGCTTTCTTT.

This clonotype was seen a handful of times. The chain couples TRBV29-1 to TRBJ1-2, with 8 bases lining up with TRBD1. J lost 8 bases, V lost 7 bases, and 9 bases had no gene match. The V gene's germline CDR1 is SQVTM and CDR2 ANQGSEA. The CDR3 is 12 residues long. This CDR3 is CSARGRVEGYTF. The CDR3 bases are TGCAGCGCCAGGGGGCGAGTGGAAGGCTACACCTTC. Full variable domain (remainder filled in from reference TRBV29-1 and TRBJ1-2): SAVISQKPSRDICQRGTSLTIQCQVDSQVTMMFWYRQQPGQSLTLIATANQGSEATYESGFVIDKFPISRPNLTFSTLTVSNMSPEDSSIYLCSARGRVEGYTFGSGTRLTVV.

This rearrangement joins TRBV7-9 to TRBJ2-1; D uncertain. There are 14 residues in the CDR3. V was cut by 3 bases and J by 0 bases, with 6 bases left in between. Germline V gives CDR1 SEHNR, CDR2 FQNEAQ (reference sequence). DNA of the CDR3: TGTGCCAGCAGCTTTCTTCCCTCCTACAATGAGCAGTTCTTC. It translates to CASSFLPSYNEQFF.

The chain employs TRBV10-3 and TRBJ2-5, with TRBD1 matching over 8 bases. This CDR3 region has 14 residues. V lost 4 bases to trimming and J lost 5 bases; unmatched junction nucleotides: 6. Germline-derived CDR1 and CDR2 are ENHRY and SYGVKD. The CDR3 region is CAISAPGQVETQYF. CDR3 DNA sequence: TGTGCCATCAGTGCGCCGGGACAGGTGGAGACCCAGTACTTC.

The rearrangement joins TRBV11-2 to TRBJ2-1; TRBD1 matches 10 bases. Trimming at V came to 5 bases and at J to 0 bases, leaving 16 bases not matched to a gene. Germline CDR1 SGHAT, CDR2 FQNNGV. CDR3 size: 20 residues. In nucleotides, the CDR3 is TGTGCCAGCAGCCGCCCACGGACAGGGGGTGTCCGAAGCTCCTACAATGAGCAGTTCTTC. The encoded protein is CASSRPRTGGVRSSYNEQFF. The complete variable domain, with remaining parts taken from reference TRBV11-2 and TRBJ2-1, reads EAGVAQSPRYKIIEKRQSVAFWCNPISGHATLYWYQQILGQGPKLLIQFQNNGVVDDSQLPKDRFSAERLKGVDSTLKIQPAKLEDSAVYLCASSRPRTGGVRSSYNEQFFGPGTRLTVL.

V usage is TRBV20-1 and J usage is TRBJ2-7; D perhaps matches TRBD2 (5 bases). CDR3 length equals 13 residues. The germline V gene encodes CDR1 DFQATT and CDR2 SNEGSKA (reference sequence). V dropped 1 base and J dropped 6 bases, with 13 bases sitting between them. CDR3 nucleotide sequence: TGCAGTGCTAGAGGGAGGACCAGGACCGAGCAGTACTTC. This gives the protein CSARGRTRTEQYF.

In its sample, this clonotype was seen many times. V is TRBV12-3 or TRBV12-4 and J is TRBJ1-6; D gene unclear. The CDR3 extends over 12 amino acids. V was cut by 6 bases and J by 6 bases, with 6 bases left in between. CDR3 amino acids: CASRISNSPLHF. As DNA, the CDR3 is TGTGCCAGCAGAATATCTAATTCACCCCTCCACTTT.

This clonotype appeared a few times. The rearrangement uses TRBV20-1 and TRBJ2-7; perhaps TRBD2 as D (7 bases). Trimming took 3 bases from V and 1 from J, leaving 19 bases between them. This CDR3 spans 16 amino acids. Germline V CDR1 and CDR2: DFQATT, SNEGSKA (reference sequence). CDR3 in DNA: TGCAGTGCTAGTTTGGGGGGGCCGCGTCGGTCCTACGAGCAGTACTTC. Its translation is CSASLGGPRRSYEQYF.

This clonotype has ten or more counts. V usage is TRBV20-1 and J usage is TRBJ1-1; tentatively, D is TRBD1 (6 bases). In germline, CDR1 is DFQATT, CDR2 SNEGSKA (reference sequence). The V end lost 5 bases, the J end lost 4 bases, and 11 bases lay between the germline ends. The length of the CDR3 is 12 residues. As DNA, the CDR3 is TGCAGTGCTCAACAGGGAGGCACTGAAGCTTTCTTT. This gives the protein CSAQQGGTEAFF.

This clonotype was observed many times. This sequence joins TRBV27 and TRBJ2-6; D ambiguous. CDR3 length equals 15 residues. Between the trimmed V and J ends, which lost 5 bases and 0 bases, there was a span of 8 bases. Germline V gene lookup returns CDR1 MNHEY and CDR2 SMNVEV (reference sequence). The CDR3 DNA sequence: TGTGCCAGCAGTACCCGGAACTCTGGGGCCAACGTCCTGACTTTC. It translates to CASSTRNSGANVLTF.

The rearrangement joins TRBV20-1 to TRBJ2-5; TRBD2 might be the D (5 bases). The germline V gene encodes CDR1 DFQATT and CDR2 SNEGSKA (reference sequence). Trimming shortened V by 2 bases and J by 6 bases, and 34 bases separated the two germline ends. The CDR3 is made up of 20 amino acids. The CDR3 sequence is CSARPPRTLGERPDHQTQYF. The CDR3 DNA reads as TGCAGTGCTAGACCCCCCCGGACGCTGGGAGAGAGGCCCGATCACCAGACCCAGTACTTC.

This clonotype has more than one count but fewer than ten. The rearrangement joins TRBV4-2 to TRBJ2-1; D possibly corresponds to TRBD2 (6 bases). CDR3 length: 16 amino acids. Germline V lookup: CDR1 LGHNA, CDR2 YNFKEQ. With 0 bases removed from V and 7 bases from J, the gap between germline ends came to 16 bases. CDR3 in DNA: TGTGCCAGCAGCCAAGATCGGGCGGGGTCAGGTAATGAGCAGTTCTTC. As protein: CASSQDRAGSGNEQFF.

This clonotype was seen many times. The chain's CDR3 is CASSFGGNTAYEQYF. CDR3 DNA: TGTGCCAGCAGCTTTGGGGGGAACACCGCCTACGAGCAGTACTTC. J is TRBJ2-7 and V is TRBV7-6, with D possibly TRBD2 on 6 matching bases. V shed 3 bases and J shed 2 bases, with 14 bases lying between them. Germline-derived CDR1 and CDR2 are SGHVS and FNYEAQ. This CDR3 has 15 residues.

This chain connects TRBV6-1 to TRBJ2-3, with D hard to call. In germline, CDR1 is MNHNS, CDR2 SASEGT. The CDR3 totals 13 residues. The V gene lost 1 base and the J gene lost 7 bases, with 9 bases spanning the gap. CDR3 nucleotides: TGTGCCAGCAGTGAAGGGATTGAGAATACGCAGTATTTT. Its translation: CASSEGIENTQYF.

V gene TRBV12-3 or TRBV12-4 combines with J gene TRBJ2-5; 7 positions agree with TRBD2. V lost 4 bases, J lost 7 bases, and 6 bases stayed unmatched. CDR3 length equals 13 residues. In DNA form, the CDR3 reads TGTGCCAGCAGTTCCCCATCGGGGGGGACCCAGTACTTC. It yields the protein CASSSPSGGTQYF.

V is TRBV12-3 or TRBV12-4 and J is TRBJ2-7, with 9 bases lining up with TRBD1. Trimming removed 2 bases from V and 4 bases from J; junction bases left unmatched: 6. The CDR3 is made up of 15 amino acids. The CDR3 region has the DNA TGTGCCAGCAGTTTATCGGGACAGGGCCTATACGAGCAGTACTTC. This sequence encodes CASSLSGQGLYEQYF.

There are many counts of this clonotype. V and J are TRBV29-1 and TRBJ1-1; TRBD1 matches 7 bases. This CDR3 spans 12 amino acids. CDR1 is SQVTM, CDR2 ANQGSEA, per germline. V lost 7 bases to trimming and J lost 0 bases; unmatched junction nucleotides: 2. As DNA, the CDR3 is TGCAGCGCAGGACAGGTGAACACTGAAGCTTTCTTT. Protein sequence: CSAGQVNTEAFF. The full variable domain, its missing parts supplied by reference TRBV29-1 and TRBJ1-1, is SAVISQKPSRDICQRGTSLTIQCQVDSQVTMMFWYRQQPGQSLTLIATANQGSEATYESGFVIDKFPISRPNLTFSTLTVSNMSPEDSSIYLCSAGQVNTEAFFGQGTRLTVV.